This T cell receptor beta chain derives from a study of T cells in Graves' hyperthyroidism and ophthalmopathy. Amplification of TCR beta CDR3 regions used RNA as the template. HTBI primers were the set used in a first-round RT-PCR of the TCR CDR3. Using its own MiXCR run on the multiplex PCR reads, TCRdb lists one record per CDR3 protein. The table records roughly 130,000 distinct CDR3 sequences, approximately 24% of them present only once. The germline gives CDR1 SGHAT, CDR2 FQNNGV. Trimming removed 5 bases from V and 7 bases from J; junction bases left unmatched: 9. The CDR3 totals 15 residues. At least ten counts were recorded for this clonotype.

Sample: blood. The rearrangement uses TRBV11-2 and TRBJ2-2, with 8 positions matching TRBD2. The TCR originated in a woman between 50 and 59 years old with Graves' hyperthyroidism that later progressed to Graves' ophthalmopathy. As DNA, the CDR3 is TGTGCCAGCAGCGCCTTCACCGGGAGGGGCGGGGAGCTGTTTTTT. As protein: CASSAFTGRGGELFF.